These 10 T cell receptor beta chains were sequenced from one sample in a study of blood T cell repertoires in COVID-19. Assay: immunoSEQ multiplex PCR; the TCRdb copy retains only in-frame clones and omits some. Seen here are about 190,000 clones, 75% to 90% observed once, and the top ten hold about 6.7%. Sequenced material: peripheral blood. Source of these receptors: a man aged 35 to 55 with acute or convalescent COVID-19.

The J gene is TRBJ2-2, the V gene TRBV2; 9 bases line up with TRBD1. After removal of 7 bases from V and 3 bases from J, the junction contained 6 bases not matched to a gene. Germline V gene sequence: CDR1 SNHLY, CDR2 FYNNEI. The CDR3 sequence is 15 residues long. CDR3 DNA: TGTGCCAGCAAGTTGGACAGGGGCGACACCGGGGAGCTGTTTTTT. It codes for CASKLDRGDTGELFF.

The rearrangement uses TRBV6-2 or TRBV6-3 and TRBJ1-2, with a weak D call TRBD1 (5 bases). The V gene's germline CDR1 is MNHEY and CDR2 SVGEGT. This CDR3 region has 18 residues. Trimming removed 0 bases at V and 0 bases at J, with 17 bases between. CDR3: CASSYSIRSGTANYGYTF. In DNA form, the CDR3 reads TGTGCCAGCAGTTACTCCATTCGTAGCGGGACGGCTAACTATGGCTACACCTTC.

This clone turned up a few times. V gene TRBV27 combines with J gene TRBJ2-7; 10 bases are a match to TRBD1. The CDR3 contains 14 residues. Germline V gives CDR1 MNHEY, CDR2 SMNVEV (reference sequence). V lost 3 bases to trimming and J lost 6 bases; unmatched junction nucleotides: 5. The CDR3 loop is CASSFGQGVGEQYF. The CDR3 bases are TGTGCCAGCAGTTTCGGACAGGGGGTGGGCGAGCAGTACTTC.

This clone is a singleton in its sample. The rearrangement joins TRBV6-4 to TRBJ1-1; maybe TRBD1 (5 bases). This CDR3 has 14 amino acids. V was shortened by 6 bases and J by 7 bases, with 18 bases between the two germline ends. Germline lookup yields CDR1 MRHNA and CDR2 SNTAGT. CDR3: CASRLGGGRDEAFF. Here the CDR3 DNA reads TGTGCCAGCAGGCTGGGCGGGGGAAGAGATGAAGCTTTCTTT.

This chain connects TRBV5-1 to TRBJ1-2; D is perhaps TRBD1 (5 bases). Germline lookup yields CDR1 SGHRS and CDR2 YFSETQ. V was pared by 4 bases and J by 4 bases, with 17 bases between. The CDR3 length is 15 residues. In DNA, the CDR3 is TGCGCCAGCAGCCCCGGGGAGGGGAGCTCCTATGGCTACACCTTC. Residues: CASSPGEGSSYGYTF.

The V and J genes are TRBV30 and TRBJ1-2, with D tentatively TRBD1 (6 bases). The germline V gene encodes CDR1 GTSNPN and CDR2 SVGIG (reference sequence). CDR3 size: 13 residues. Trimming pared 4 bases from V and 10 bases from J, leaving 19 bases between. The CDR3 spells CAWIRGQNTPYTF. The CDR3 region has the DNA TGTGCCTGGATCCGCGGACAGAACACCCCCTACACCTTC.

The rearrangement uses TRBV20-1 and TRBJ1-3; 7 positions agree with TRBD1. Trimming at V came to 6 bases and at J to 8 bases, leaving 10 bases not matched to a gene. Germline CDR1 reads DFQATT; CDR2 reads SNEGSKA (reference sequence). CDR3 length: 13 amino acids. The CDR3 region is CSASDRVSYTIYF. CDR3 DNA sequence: TGCAGTGCGAGTGACAGGGTATCTTACACCATATATTTT.

The chain uses TRBV7-8 and TRBJ2-6; a possible D gene is TRBD2 (6 bases). Germline values: CDR1 SGHVS, CDR2 FQNEAQ. V lost 5 bases and J 0 bases, leaving 20 bases between the germline ends. The CDR3 has 19 amino acids. CDR3: CASSLYLAGIASGANVLTF. The CDR3 nucleotides read TGTGCCAGCAGCCTCTATCTGGCGGGGATCGCCTCTGGGGCCAACGTCCTGACTTTC. The full variable domain, completed using reference TRBV7-8 and TRBJ2-6, is GAGVSQSPRYKVAKRGQDVALRCDPISGHVSLFWYQQALGQGPEFLTYFQNEAQLDKSGLPSDRFFAERPEGSVSTLKIQRTQQEDSAVYLCASSLYLAGIASGANVLTFGAGSRLTVL.

The gene calls are TRBV6-1 and TRBJ2-7, with D possibly matching TRBD1 (6 bases). The germline V gene has CDR1 MNHNS and CDR2 SASEGT. Trimming took off 5 bases at V and 1 base at J, with 9 bases between the two ends. The CDR3 has 13 residues. This chain's CDR3 is CASSPDRSYEQYF. In DNA form, the CDR3 reads TGTGCCAGCAGTCCAGACAGGTCCTACGAGCAGTACTTC.

The chain recombines TRBV19 with TRBJ2-3, with TRBD1 matching 8 bases. The CDR3 is 17 residues long. Germline-derived CDR1 and CDR2 are LNHDA and SQIVND (reference sequence). The V gene end was trimmed by 5 bases and the J gene end by 3 bases; junction bases not matched to a gene: 13. The CDR3 region is CASSPQQGASVTDTQYF. The CDR3 DNA reads as TGTGCCAGTAGTCCCCAGCAGGGGGCATCAGTAACAGATACGCAGTATTTT.